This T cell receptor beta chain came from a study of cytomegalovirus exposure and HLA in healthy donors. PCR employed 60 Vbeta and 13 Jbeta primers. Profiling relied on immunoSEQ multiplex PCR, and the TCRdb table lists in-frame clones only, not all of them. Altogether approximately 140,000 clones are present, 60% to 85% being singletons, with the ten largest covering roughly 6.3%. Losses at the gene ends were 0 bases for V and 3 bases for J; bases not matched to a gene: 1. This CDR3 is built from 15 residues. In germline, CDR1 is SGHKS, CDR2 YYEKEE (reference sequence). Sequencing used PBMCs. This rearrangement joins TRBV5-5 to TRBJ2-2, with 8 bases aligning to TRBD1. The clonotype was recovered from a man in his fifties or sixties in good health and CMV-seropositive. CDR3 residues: CASSLEDRDTGELFF. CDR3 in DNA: TGTGCCAGCAGCTTGGAGGACAGGGACACCGGGGAGCTGTTTTTT.